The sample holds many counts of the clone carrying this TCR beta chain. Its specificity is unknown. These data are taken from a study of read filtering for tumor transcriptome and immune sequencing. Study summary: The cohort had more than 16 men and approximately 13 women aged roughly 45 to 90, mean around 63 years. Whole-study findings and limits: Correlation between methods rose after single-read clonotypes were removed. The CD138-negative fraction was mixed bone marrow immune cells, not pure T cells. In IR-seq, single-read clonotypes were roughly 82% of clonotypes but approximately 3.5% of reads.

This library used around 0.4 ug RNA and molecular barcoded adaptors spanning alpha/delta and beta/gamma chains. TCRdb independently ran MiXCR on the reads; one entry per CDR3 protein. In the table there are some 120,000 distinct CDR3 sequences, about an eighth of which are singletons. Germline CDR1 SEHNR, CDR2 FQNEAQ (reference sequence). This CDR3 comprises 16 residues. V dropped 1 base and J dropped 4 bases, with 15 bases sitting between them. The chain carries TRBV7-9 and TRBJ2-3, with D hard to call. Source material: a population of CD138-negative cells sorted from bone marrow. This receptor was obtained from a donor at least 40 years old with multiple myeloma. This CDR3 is CASSLGGQQFSDTQYF. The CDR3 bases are TGTGCCAGCAGCTTAGGTGGGCAGCAATTCTCAGATACGCAGTATTTT.